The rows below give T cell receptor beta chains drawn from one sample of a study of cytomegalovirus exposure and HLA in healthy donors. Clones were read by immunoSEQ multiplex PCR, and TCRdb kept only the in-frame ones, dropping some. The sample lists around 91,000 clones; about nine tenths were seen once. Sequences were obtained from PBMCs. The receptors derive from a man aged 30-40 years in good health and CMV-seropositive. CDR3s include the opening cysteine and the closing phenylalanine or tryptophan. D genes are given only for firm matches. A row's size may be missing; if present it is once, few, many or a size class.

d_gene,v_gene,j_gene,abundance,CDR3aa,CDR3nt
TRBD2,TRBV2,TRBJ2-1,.,CASSEEASGDNEQFF,TGTGCCAGCAGTGAAGAGGCTAGCGGAGACAATGAGCAGTTCTTC
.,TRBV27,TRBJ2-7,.,CASSLAGYSYEQYF,TGTGCCAGCAGTTTAGCAGGGTACTCCTACGAGCAGTACTTC
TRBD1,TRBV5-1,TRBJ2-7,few,CASSTRTGLGDEQYF,TGCGCCAGCAGCACGAGGACAGGCCTGGGGGACGAGCAGTACTTC
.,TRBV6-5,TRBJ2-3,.,CASSYRGVGTDTQYF,TGTGCCAGCAGTTACCGAGGAGTAGGCACAGATACGCAGTATTTT
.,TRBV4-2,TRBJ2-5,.,CASSQDSTRQETQYF,TGTGCCAGCAGCCAAGACTCGACTAGGCAAGAGACCCAGTACTTC
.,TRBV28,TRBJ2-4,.,CASSFTTVAKNIQYF,TGTGCCAGCAGTTTTACGACAGTAGCCAAAAACATTCAGTACTTC
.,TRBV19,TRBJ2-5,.,CASSNGGQLVETQYF,TGTGCCAGTAGTAACGGGGGACAGCTGGTCGAGACCCAGTACTTC
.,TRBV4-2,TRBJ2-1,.,CASSQEPRGNEQFF,TGTGCCAGCAGCCAAGAACCCCGGGGCAATGAGCAGTTCTTC
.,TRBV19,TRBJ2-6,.,CASSIRIGGFGANVLTF,TGTGCCAGTAGTATCAGAATAGGCGGTTTTGGGGCCAACGTCCTGACTTTC
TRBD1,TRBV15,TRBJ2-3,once,CATSRTGTGADTQYF,TGTGCCACCAGCAGAACGGGGACAGGGGCAGATACGCAGTATTTT
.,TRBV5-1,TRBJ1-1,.,CASSLVDLNTEAFF,TGCGCCAGCAGCTTGGTTGACTTGAACACTGAAGCTTTCTTT
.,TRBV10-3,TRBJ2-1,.,CAILDNDNEQFF,TGTGCCATCCTGGACAACGACAATGAGCAGTTCTTC
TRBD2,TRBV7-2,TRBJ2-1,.,CASSLTASGYNEQFF,TGTGCCAGCAGCTTAACGGCTAGCGGGTACAATGAGCAGTTCTTC
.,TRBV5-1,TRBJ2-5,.,CASSFAGQSQETQYF,TGCGCCAGCAGCTTCGCGGGACAGTCCCAAGAGACCCAGTACTTC
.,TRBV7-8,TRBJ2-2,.,CASSFLSPTGELFF,TGTGCCAGCAGCTTTCTTTCCCCCACCGGGGAGCTGTTTTTT
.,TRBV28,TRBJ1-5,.,CASSLLLQGYRNQPQHF,TGTGCCAGCAGTTTATTGCTGCAGGGTTATCGCAATCAGCCCCAGCATTTT
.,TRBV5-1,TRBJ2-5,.,CASSLAQPQETQYF,TGCGCCAGCAGCTTGGCACAGCCCCAAGAGACCCAGTACTTC
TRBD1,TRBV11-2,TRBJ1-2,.,CASSSQGYGYTF,TGTGCCAGCAGCTCACAGGGGTATGGCTACACCTTC
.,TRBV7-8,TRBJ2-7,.,CASSRSAPRAYEQYF,TGTGCCAGCAGCCGTAGCGCCCCTCGGGCCTACGAGCAGTACTTC
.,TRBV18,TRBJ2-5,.,CASSPPSGETQYF,TGTGCCAGCTCACCACCGTCGGGAGAGACCCAGTACTTC
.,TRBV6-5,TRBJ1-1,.,CASSPSRDGTEAFF,TGTGCCAGCAGTCCGTCCAGGGATGGCACTGAAGCTTTCTTT
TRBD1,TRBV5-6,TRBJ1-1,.,CASSLGPPGTGATEAFF,TGTGCCAGCAGCTTGGGCCCCCCCGGGACAGGGGCCACTGAAGCTTTCTTT
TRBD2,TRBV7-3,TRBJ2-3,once,CASSSVARGRGPDTQYF,TGTGCCAGCAGCTCGGTGGCGAGAGGGAGGGGCCCAGATACGCAGTATTTT
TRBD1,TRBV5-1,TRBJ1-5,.,CASSPTGDPGQPQHF,TGCGCCAGCAGCCCTACAGGGGACCCAGGACAGCCCCAGCATTTT
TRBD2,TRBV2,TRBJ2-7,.,CASSGPLAGGSEQYF,TGTGCCAGCAGCGGACCGCTAGCGGGAGGATCCGAGCAGTACTTC
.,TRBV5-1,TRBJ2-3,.,CASSFYPSVNTDTQYF,TGCGCCAGCAGCTTTTATCCTAGCGTGAACACAGATACGCAGTATTTT
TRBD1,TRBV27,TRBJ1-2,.,CASSALGQVFNYGYTF,TGTGCCAGCAGTGCCCTGGGACAGGTTTTTAACTATGGCTACACCTTC
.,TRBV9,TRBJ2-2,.,CASSVQGNTGELFF,TGTGCCAGCAGCGTACAGGGGAACACCGGGGAGCTGTTTTTT
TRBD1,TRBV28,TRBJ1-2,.,CASRPGQNYGYTF,TGTGCCAGCAGACCGGGACAGAACTATGGCTACACCTTC
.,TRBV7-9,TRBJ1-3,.,CASSQRGGSGNTIYF,TGTGCCAGCAGCCAAAGGGGGGGCTCTGGAAACACCATATATTTT
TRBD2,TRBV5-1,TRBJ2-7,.,CASSLLTSGNGEQYF,TGCGCCAGCAGCCTCCTGACTAGCGGGAATGGGGAGCAGTACTTC
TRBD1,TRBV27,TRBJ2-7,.,CASSTTGGGEQYF,TGTGCCAGCAGTACGACAGGGGGCGGGGAGCAGTACTTC
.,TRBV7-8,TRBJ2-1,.,CASSLVERGGSSVVHEQFF,TGTGCCAGCAGCTTAGTAGAGAGGGGGGGGAGTAGCGTCGTCCATGAGCAGTTCTTC
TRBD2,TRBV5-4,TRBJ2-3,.,CASRQTSGSPLRIDTQYF,TGTGCCAGCAGACAGACTAGCGGGAGCCCCTTGAGGATAGATACGCAGTATTTT
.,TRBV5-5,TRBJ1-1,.,CASSLRTTGTEAFF,TGTGCCAGCAGCTTGCGAACGACGGGCACTGAAGCTTTCTTT
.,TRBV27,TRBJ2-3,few,CASSFRAYLGTDTQYF,TGTGCCAGCAGTTTCCGCGCATACCTCGGCACAGATACGCAGTATTTT
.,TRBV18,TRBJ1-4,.,CASSGGPYLNEKLFF,TGTGCCAGCTCAGGAGGGCCGTACCTTAATGAAAAACTGTTTTTT
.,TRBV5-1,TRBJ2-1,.,CASSSQVGRRRHEQFF,TGCGCCAGCAGCTCTCAGGTGGGCAGAAGGAGGCATGAGCAGTTCTTC
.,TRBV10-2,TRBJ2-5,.,CASSEARTQYF,TGCGCCAGCAGTGAGGCCAGGACCCAGTACTTC
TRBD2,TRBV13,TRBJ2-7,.,CASSFSGTQRYEQYF,TGTGCCAGCAGCTTCAGCGGGACTCAGAGGTACGAGCAGTACTTC
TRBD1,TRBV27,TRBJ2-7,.,CASRRPGQGHEQYF,TGTGCCAGCCGTCGACCCGGACAGGGCCACGAGCAGTACTTC
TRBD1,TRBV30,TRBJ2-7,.,CAWKGTVPYEQYF,TGTGCCTGGAAGGGGACAGTACCCTACGAGCAGTACTTC
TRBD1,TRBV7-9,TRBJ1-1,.,CASSSGQGFGNTEAFF,TGTGCCAGCAGCTCTGGACAGGGTTTTGGGAACACTGAAGCTTTCTTT
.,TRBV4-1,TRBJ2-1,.,CASSQVGSARVDEQFF,TGCGCCAGCAGCCAAGTGGGTAGCGCCCGGGTGGATGAGCAGTTCTTC
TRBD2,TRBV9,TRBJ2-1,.,CASSVALAGVNEQFF,TGTGCCAGCAGCGTAGCACTAGCGGGAGTTAATGAGCAGTTCTTC
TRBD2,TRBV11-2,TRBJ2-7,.,CASSLVSAGGFYEQYF,TGTGCCAGCAGCTTAGTGTCGGCGGGAGGATTCTACGAGCAGTACTTC
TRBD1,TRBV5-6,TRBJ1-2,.,CASSSGQVFYTF,TGTGCCAGCAGCTCGGGACAGGTCTTTTACACCTTC
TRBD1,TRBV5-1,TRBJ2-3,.,CASSIGQGARDTQYF,TGCGCCAGCAGCATAGGACAGGGGGCGAGAGATACGCAGTATTTT
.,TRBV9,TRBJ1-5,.,CASGQAPNQPQHF,TGTGCCAGCGGTCAGGCCCCGAATCAGCCCCAGCATTTT
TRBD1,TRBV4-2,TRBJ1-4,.,CASSQDGQGWAINEKLFF,TGTGCCAGCAGCCAAGATGGACAGGGGTGGGCTATTAATGAAAAACTGTTTTTT
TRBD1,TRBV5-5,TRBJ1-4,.,CASGRDRGDEKLFF,TGTGCCAGCGGACGGGACAGGGGAGATGAAAAACTGTTTTTT
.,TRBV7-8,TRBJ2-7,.,CASSLDPRDYEQYF,TGTGCCAGCAGCTTAGACCCCAGGGACTACGAGCAGTACTTC